This TCR beta chain was identified during a study of blood T cell repertoires in COVID-19. Study at large: PBMCs, B-cell-depleted T cells, or T cells were the source of the cDNA or gDNA that made up the material.

This CDR3 comprises 13 residues. Germline-derived CDR1 and CDR2 are SGHRS and YFSETQ. V lost 0 bases and J lost 2, with 4 bases in between. Source study methods: Reference gene primer amplification in the assay estimated nucleated cell counts. Sequencing used immunoSEQ multiplex PCR; TCRdb keeps in-frame clones, though not all of them. Clonal size and the V and J genes are those of that table, whereas D and trimming came from the DNA. Of about 55,000 clones in the sample, 85% to 90% were seen once. The sequence came from a man aged 55 to 70 with active COVID-19. Sequences were obtained from peripheral blood. The chain employs TRBV5-1 and TRBJ2-3; D is unresolved. The CDR3 region has the DNA TGCGCCAGCAGCTTGGATAACACAGATACGCAGTATTTT. Protein product: CASSLDNTDTQYF.